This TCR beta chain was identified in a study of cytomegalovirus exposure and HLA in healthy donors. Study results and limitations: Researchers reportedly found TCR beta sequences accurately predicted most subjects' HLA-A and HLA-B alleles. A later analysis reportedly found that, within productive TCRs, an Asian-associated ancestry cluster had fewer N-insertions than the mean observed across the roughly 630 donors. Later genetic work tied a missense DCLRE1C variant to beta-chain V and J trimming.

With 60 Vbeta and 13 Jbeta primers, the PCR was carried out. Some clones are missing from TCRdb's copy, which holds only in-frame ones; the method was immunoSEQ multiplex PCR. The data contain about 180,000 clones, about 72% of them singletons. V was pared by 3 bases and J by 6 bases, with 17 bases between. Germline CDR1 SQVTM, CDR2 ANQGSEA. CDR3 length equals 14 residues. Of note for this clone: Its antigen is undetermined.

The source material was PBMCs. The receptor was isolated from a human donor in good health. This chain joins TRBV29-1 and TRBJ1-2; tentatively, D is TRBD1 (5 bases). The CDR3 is CSVDGGVTLDGYTF. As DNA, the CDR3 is TGCAGCGTTGATGGGGGGGTAACGTTAGATGGCTACACCTTC. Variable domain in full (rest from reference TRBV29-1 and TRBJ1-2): SAVISQKPSRDICQRGTSLTIQCQVDSQVTMMFWYRQQPGQSLTLIATANQGSEATYESGFVIDKFPISRPNLTFSTLTVSNMSPEDSSIYLCSVDGGVTLDGYTFGSGTRLTVV.